The 27 T cell receptor beta chains below come from one sample, sequenced in a study of Ad26.COV2.S vaccination and SARS-CoV-2 variants. Here immunoSEQ multiplex PCR was the method, and the copy in TCRdb shows in-frame clones only, minus some. The sample has 200,000 to 300,000 clones, roughly 85% seen once; the top ten hold roughly 3%. Treatment given: about 20 received Ad26.COV2.S at low or high dose, single or two shots; roughly five received placebo; per-sample allocation not given. Collection of samples fell on day 63 after the first vaccine or placebo injection. The starting material was peripheral blood, obtained in a trial of Ad26.COV2.S vaccine versus placebo. These receptors were taken from a person between 18 and 65 years old who received the Ad26.COV2.S COVID-19 vaccine or a placebo.

This chain joins TRBV9 and TRBJ1-2; D remains ambiguous. Germline CDR1 reads SGDLS; CDR2 reads YYNGEE. Deletions cut 0 bases from V and 4 bases from J, with 10 bases between. The CDR3 runs 14 residues. The CDR3 bases are TGTGCCAGCAGCGTAGGGGAGGAGTTCTATGGCTACACCTTC. Translation: CASSVGEEFYGYTF.

This clone was picked up many times. V gene TRBV19 combines with J gene TRBJ2-3, with D tentatively TRBD1 (6 bases). This CDR3 is built from 14 residues. Between the trimmed V and J ends, which lost 3 bases and 7 bases, there was a span of 14 bases. CDR1 LNHDA and CDR2 SQIVND come from the germline V gene (reference sequence). The CDR3 nucleotides read TGTGCCAGTAGTATCCGCCGGGACAAAAATACGCAGTATTTT. As protein: CASSIRRDKNTQYF.

This clone has just one count. The CDR3 loop is CASRTDGIPNTGELFF. CDR3 in DNA: TGCGCCAGCAGGACCGACGGGATTCCGAACACCGGGGAGCTGTTTTTT. This chain joins TRBV5-1 and TRBJ2-2; D might be TRBD2 (5 bases). Per the germline V gene, CDR1 is SGHRS and CDR2 is YFSETQ. V lost 5 bases and J 0 bases, leaving 14 bases between the germline ends. The CDR3 covers 16 residues.

This clone was seen more than once but under ten times. The rearrangement uses TRBV18 and TRBJ2-1, with a weak D call TRBD1 (6 bases). Germline-derived CDR1 and CDR2 are KGHSH and LQKENI. The CDR3 consists of 12 residues. V gave up 8 bases and J gave up 5 bases, with 10 bases separating them. The CDR3 DNA reads as TGTGCCAGCACAAGGACAGACAATGAGCAGTTCTTC. It translates to CASTRTDNEQFF.

This clone showed up many times. The chain recombines TRBV6-5 with TRBJ1-2; D gene uncertain. V dropped 5 bases and J dropped 0 bases, with 13 bases sitting between them. CDR3 length: 15 residues. CDR1 MNHEY and CDR2 SVGAGI come from the germline V gene. CDR3 loop: CASSHRRTTNYGYTF. Written as DNA, the CDR3 is TGTGCCAGCAGTCACAGACGGACCACTAACTATGGCTACACCTTC.

The J gene is TRBJ1-2, the V gene TRBV19, with D possibly TRBD1 on 6 matching bases. The V end was cut by 1 base, the J end by 4 bases, with 13 bases between. This CDR3 is 15 amino acids long. CDR1 and CDR2 (germline): LNHDA, SQIVND (reference sequence). CDR3 in DNA: TGTGCCAGTAGTATAGTAGAGACAGGTACCTATGGCTACACCTTC. Residues: CASSIVETGTYGYTF.

This rearrangement joins TRBV2 to TRBJ1-5, with 7 nucleotides matching TRBD1. CDR1 is SNHLY and CDR2 is FYNNEI in the germline V gene. Trimming cost V 5 bases and J 5 bases; bases outside gene matches: 6. CDR3 size: 14 residues. CDR3 amino acids: CASSPTGWDQPQHF. The DNA for the CDR3 is TGTGCCAGCAGTCCGACAGGGTGGGATCAGCCCCAGCATTTT.

V is TRBV28 and J is TRBJ2-5, with TRBD1 as a possible D gene (6 bases). Trimming pared 6 bases from V and 4 bases from J, leaving 15 bases between. The CDR3 consists of 14 residues. Germline CDR1 and CDR2: MDHEN and SYDVKM. CDR3 loop: CASSPPQGRETQYF. The CDR3 nucleotides read TGTGCCAGCAGCCCCCCCCAGGGGCGAGAGACCCAGTACTTC.

The CDR3: CASRTRPGSDTQYF. The CDR3 DNA reads TGTGCCAGCAGGACACGGCCGGGTTCAGATACGCAGTATTTT. The V call is TRBV2, the J call TRBJ2-3; D gene ambiguous. The V end was cut by 6 bases, the J end by 4 bases, with 14 bases between. The CDR3 extends over 14 amino acids. From germline, CDR1 is SNHLY and CDR2 FYNNEI.

The chain joins TRBV18 to TRBJ1-2; D perhaps matches TRBD1 (5 bases). With 3 bases removed from V and 7 bases from J, the gap between germline ends came to 12 bases. Germline CDR1 reads KGHSH; CDR2 reads LQKENI. The CDR3 is made up of 13 amino acids. The CDR3 here is CASSPGTDSGYTF. The CDR3 nucleotides read TGTGCCAGCTCACCGGGGACCGATTCTGGCTACACCTTC.

CDR3: CASSLEGGPGELFF. CDR3 DNA sequence: TGTGCCAGCAGTCTAGAAGGGGGCCCCGGGGAGCTGTTTTTT. The rearrangement links TRBV2 to TRBJ2-2, with 7 bases that match TRBD1. CDR3 length: 14 amino acids. The V gene end was trimmed by 5 bases and the J gene end by 6 bases; junction bases not matched to a gene: 6. Germline loops: CDR1 SNHLY, CDR2 FYNNEI.

The chain employs TRBV12-2 and TRBJ2-2; TRBD1 is taken as the D call from the table, unchecked against the DNA. TRBV12-2 is termed a pseudogene. CDR3 length: 16 amino acids. The CDR3 reads CASRPIQGGNTGELFF. The CDR3 DNA reads TGTGCAAGTCGCCCTATACAGGGGGGGAACACCGGGGAGCTGTTTTTT.

The chain carries TRBV5-6 and TRBJ2-1, with 7 bases lining up with TRBD1. The CDR3 runs 13 residues. V dropped 0 bases and J dropped 7; count of bases not matched to a gene: 1. The V gene's germline CDR1 is SGHDT and CDR2 YYEEEE. CDR3 coding DNA: TGTGCCAGCAGCTTGGCCAGGGGGAATGAGCAGTTCTTC. Its translation: CASSLARGNEQFF. The full variable domain, completed using reference TRBV5-6 and TRBJ2-1, is DAGVTQSPTHLIKTRGQQVTLRCSPKSGHDTVSWYQQALGQGPQFIFQYYEEEERQRGNFPDRFSGHQFPNYSSELNVNALLLGDSALYLCASSLARGNEQFFGPGTRLTVL.

This chain uses TRBV5-1 with TRBJ2-1, with D hard to call. This CDR3 has 15 residues. Germline loops: CDR1 SGHRS, CDR2 YFSETQ. Trimming stripped 0 bases from V and 2 bases from J, with 9 bases between. The CDR3 reads CASSLEESPYNEQFF. The DNA of the CDR3 is TGCGCCAGCAGCTTGGAAGAGTCTCCCTACAATGAGCAGTTCTTC.

This clone was seen a few times. The chain carries TRBV18 and TRBJ2-7; the D is unclear. V was pared by 2 bases and J by 2 bases, with 7 bases between. Germline V gene lookup returns CDR1 KGHSH and CDR2 LQKENI. CDR3 length equals 13 residues. The CDR3 region has the DNA TGTGCCAGCTCACCAAGGCAGACCTACGAGCAGTACTTC. This encodes CASSPRQTYEQYF.

The V call is TRBV29-1, the J call TRBJ2-5, with D possibly being TRBD1 (5 bases). This CDR3 region has 14 residues. CDR1 is SQVTM, CDR2 ANQGSEA, per germline. V was shortened by 5 bases and J by 4 bases, with 17 bases between the two germline ends. The CDR3 DNA reads TGCAGCGTTAGGTCGACAGTTTGGACAGAGACCCAGTACTTC. It translates to CSVRSTVWTETQYF.

The V and J genes are TRBV19 and TRBJ2-5; 8 nucleotides agree with TRBD1. Germline CDR1 LNHDA, CDR2 SQIVND (reference sequence). The CDR3 totals 15 residues. V was pared by 0 bases and J by 4 bases, with 4 bases of the junction left unmatched. The DNA for the CDR3 is TGTGCCAGTAGTATAGAGGCAGGGACAGGAGAGACCCAGTACTTC. Its protein is CASSIEAGTGETQYF.

The V gene is TRBV2, the J gene TRBJ2-7; tentative D call: TRBD2 (6 bases). Trimming removed 5 bases from V and 0 bases from J, with 17 bases in between. The CDR3 consists of 16 residues. CDR1 SNHLY and CDR2 FYNNEI come from the germline V gene. CDR3 amino acids: CASSPSGDKGSYEQYF. CDR3 nucleotide sequence: TGTGCCAGCAGTCCCTCGGGAGATAAGGGCTCCTACGAGCAGTACTTC. The whole variable domain, remainder taken from reference TRBV2 and TRBJ2-7, is EPEVTQTPSHQVTQMGQEVILRCVPISNHLYFYWYRQILGQKVEFLVSFYNNEISEKSEIFDDQFSVERPDGSNFTLKIRSTKLEDSAMYFCASSPSGDKGSYEQYFGPGTRLTVT.

In the case of this clone: One end of the junction is discordant with germline, which a read error may explain. The chain joins TRBV6-4 to TRBJ2-3; tentatively, D is TRBD2 (6 bases). CDR1 is MRHNA, CDR2 SNTAGT, per germline. The CDR3 is made up of 8 amino acids. CDR3 nucleotide sequence: TGTGCCAGCCGCGGGGCAGGTTTT. It encodes CASRGAGF.

J is TRBJ1-1 and V is TRBV27; 9 positions match TRBD1. The length of the CDR3 is 15 residues. Per the germline V gene, CDR1 is MNHEY and CDR2 is SMNVEV (reference sequence). After removal of 6 bases from V and 0 bases from J, the junction contained 5 bases not matched to a gene. The DNA for the CDR3 is TGTGCCAGCAGCCGGGACAGGGTCATGAACACTGAAGCTTTCTTT. Translated, it gives CASSRDRVMNTEAFF.

The V gene is TRBV18, the J gene TRBJ2-3; D is unclear. With 4 bases removed from V and 0 bases from J, the gap between germline ends came to 11 bases. This CDR3 has 15 amino acids. In germline, CDR1 is KGHSH, CDR2 LQKENI. CDR3 sequence (DNA): TGTGCCAGCTCACGAGGTCAGGCTAGCACAGATACGCAGTATTTT. This sequence encodes CASSRGQASTDTQYF.

A word on this clone: Other DNA sequences in the sample encode the same CDR3. This sequence joins TRBV18 and TRBJ2-5, with TRBD2 matching 7 bases. The CDR3 is made up of 12 amino acids. Germline values: CDR1 KGHSH, CDR2 LQKENI. J gave up 4 bases and V 6 bases, and 2 bases lay outside the gene matches. CDR3 in amino acids: CASSPGGETQYF. CDR3 coding DNA: TGTGCCAGCTCCCCGGGGGGAGAGACCCAGTACTTC.

This clone was observed a handful of times. The V call is TRBV18, the J call TRBJ1-6; 9 nucleotides agree with TRBD1. Germline CDR1 KGHSH, CDR2 LQKENI. This CDR3 is 13 amino acids long. V lost 7 bases to trimming and J lost 10 bases; unmatched junction nucleotides: 5. In nucleotides, the CDR3 is TGTGCCAGCTACACAGGGGGCGAGTCACCCCTCCACTTT. Translation: CASYTGGESPLHF.

CDR3 amino acids: CASSLNRRGGSYNEQFF. The CDR3 DNA is TGTGCCAGCAGCTTAAATCGTAGAGGTGGCTCCTACAATGAGCAGTTCTTC. The chain is built from TRBV7-9 and TRBJ2-1; D is undetermined. The CDR3 runs 17 residues. Trimming removed 2 bases from V and 0 bases from J, with 14 bases in between. Germline lookup yields CDR1 SEHNR and CDR2 FQNEAQ (reference sequence). Full variable domain (missing parts from reference TRBV7-9 and TRBJ2-1): DTGVSQNPRHKITKRGQNVTFRCDPISEHNRLYWYRQTLGQGPEFLTYFQNEAQLEKSRLLSDRFSAERPKGSFSTLEIQRTEQGDSAMYLCASSLNRRGGSYNEQFFGPGTRLTVL.

A single count supports this clone. This chain uses TRBV10-3 with TRBJ2-5; TRBD2 is a possible D gene (6 bases). Deletions cut 4 bases from V and 1 base from J, with 13 bases between. The CDR3 contains 15 residues. Per the germline V gene, CDR1 is ENHRY and CDR2 is SYGVKD. CDR3 DNA: TGTGCCATCAGTGGGCCCCTGGAGGGCCAAGAGACCCAGTACTTC. This encodes CAISGPLEGQETQYF.

The V gene is TRBV7-2, the J gene TRBJ2-5; TRBD2 matches at 7 bases. J gave up 0 bases and V 5 bases, and 18 bases lay outside the gene matches. Germline-derived CDR1 and CDR2 are SGHTA and FQGNSA. The CDR3 length is 19 residues. This chain's CDR3 is CASSRGEGPQFLYQETQYF. The CDR3 DNA follows: TGTGCCAGCAGCCGGGGGGAGGGTCCTCAATTTTTGTACCAAGAGACCCAGTACTTC.

The gene calls are TRBV6-5 and TRBJ2-7; possibly TRBD1 for D (6 bases). Germline V lookup: CDR1 MNHEY, CDR2 SVGAGI. V was shortened by 4 bases and J by 1 base, with 14 bases between the two germline ends. This CDR3 has 15 amino acids. The CDR3 here is CASSSIQGRSYEQYF. In DNA form, the CDR3 reads TGTGCCAGCAGTTCTATACAGGGAAGGTCCTACGAGCAGTACTTC.